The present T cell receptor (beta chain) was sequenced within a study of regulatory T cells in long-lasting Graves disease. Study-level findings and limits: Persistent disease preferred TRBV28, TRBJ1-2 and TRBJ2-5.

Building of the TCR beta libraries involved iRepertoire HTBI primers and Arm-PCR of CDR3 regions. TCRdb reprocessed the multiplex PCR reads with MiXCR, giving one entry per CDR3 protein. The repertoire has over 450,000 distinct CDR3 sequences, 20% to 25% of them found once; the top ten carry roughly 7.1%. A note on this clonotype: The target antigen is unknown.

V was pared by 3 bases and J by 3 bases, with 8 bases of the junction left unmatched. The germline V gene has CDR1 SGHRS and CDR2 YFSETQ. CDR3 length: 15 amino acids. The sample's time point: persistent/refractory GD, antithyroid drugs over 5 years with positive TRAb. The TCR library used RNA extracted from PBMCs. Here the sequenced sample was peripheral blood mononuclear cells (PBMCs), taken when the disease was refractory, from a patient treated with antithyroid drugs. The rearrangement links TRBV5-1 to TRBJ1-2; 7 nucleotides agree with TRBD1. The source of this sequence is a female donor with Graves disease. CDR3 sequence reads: CASSSQLGQDYGYTF. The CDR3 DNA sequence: TGCGCCAGCAGCTCACAATTAGGACAGGACTATGGCTACACCTTC.